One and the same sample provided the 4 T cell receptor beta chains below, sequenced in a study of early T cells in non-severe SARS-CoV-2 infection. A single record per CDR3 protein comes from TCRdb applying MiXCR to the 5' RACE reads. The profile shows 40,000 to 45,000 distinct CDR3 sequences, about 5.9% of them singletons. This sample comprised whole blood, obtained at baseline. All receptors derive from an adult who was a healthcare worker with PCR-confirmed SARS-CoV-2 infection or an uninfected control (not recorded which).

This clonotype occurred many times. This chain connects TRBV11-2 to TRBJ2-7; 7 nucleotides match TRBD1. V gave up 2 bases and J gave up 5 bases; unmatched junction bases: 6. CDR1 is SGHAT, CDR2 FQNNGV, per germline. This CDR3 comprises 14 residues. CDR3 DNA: TGTGCCAGCAGCTTAACTCTACAGGGGAACGAGCAGTACTTC. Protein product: CASSLTLQGNEQYF.

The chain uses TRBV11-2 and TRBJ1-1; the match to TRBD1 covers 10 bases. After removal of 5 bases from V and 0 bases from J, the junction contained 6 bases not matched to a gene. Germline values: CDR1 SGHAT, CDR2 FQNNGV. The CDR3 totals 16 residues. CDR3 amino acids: CASSPRDRGMNTEAFF. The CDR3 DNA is TGTGCCAGCAGCCCCCGGGACAGGGGCATGAACACTGAAGCTTTCTTT.

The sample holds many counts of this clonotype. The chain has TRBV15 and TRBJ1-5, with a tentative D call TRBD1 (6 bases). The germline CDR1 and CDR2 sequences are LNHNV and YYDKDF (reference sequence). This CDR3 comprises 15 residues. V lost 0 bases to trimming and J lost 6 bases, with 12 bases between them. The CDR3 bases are TGTGCCACCAGCAGAGATCGTGACAGGAGTCAGCCCCAGCATTTT. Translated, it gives CATSRDRDRSQPQHF.

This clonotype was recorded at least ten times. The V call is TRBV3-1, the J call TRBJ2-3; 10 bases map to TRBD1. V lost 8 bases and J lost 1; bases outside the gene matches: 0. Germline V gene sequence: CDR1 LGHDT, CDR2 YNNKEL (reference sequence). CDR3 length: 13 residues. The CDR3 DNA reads TGTGCCAGCGGGACAGGGGGCACAGATACGCAGTATTTT. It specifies CASGTGGTDTQYF.